The present T cell receptor beta chain was sequenced within a study of OX40 agonist ivuxolimab in advanced cancers. Study background: Dose-escalation patients' cancers were hepatocellular carcinoma, melanoma, renal cell or head and neck cancer. Earlier treatment with anti-PD-1, anti-PD-L1 or anti-CTLA-4 was permitted, and over 35% had received some. The study, taken as a whole, reports: In the 0.1 to 3.0 mg/kg range, CD4+ and CD8+ blood T cells had expanded clonally by week 6.

Germline loops: CDR1 PRHDT, CDR2 FYEKMQ (reference sequence). With 1 base removed from V and 0 bases from J, the gap between germline ends came to 14 bases. The CDR3 runs 17 residues. Blood was sampled at baseline, cycle 4 day 1, and cycle 7 day 1. Note on this clone: The antigen is unknown.

Clones were read by immunoSEQ multiplex PCR, and TCRdb kept only the in-frame ones, dropping some. The table has 50,000 to 70,000 clones, roughly 93% seen once. The rearrangement uses TRBV13 and TRBJ2-3; weak D call: TRBD2 (6 bases). The receptor was derived from an adult with an advanced solid tumor such as melanoma, head and neck, liver or kidney cancer. The specimen comprised CD4+ or CD8+ T cells sorted from blood, sampled in a trial of the OX40 agonist ivuxolimab. CDR3 sequence (DNA): TGTGCCAGCAGCTTAGCCCTGGCTAGCGCTAGCACAGATACGCAGTATTTT. Its translation is CASSLALASASTDTQYF. Supplemented by reference TRBV13 and TRBJ2-3, the full variable domain reads AAGVIQSPRHLIKEKRETATLKCYPIPRHDTVYWYQQGPGQDPQFLISFYEKMQSDKGSIPDRFSAQQFSDYHSELNMSSLELGDSALYFCASSLALASASTDTQYFGPGTRLTVL.